This T cell receptor (beta chain) was profiled in a study of blood T cell repertoires in COVID-19. The wider study: PBMCs, B-cell-depleted T cells, or T cells were the source of the cDNA or gDNA that made up the material.

The method was immunoSEQ multiplex PCR; TCRdb's version includes in-frame clones alone and lacks a portion of them. The sample contains about 270,000 clones, around 87% of which appear only once. This CDR3 is built from 14 residues. Germline-derived CDR1 and CDR2 are SNHLY and FYNNEI. V was shortened by 5 bases and J by 5 bases, with 13 bases between the two germline ends. The sequenced sample was peripheral blood. The clonotype comes from a woman between 50 and 59 years old with acute or convalescent COVID-19. The rearrangement links TRBV2 to TRBJ1-5; TRBD1 might be the D (6 bases). CDR3 nucleotide sequence: TGTGCCAGCAGTCTGGGAGGGGGATATCAGCCCCAGCATTTT. This gives the protein CASSLGGGYQPQHF.